This T cell receptor (beta chain) was retrieved from a study of T cells in Graves' hyperthyroidism and ophthalmopathy. Study-level points and caveats: Researchers found most expanded thyroid clonotypes above 0.001 in blood as well.

This clonotype was recorded at least ten times. Its antigen is unknown. Source material for PBMCs was around 10 ml fresh peripheral blood. Trimming removed 1 base from V and 5 bases from J; junction bases left unmatched: 0. Germline assignment: CDR1 SGHRS and CDR2 YFSETQ. There are 14 residues in the CDR3. Regions amplified from RNA transcripts were the TCR beta CDR3 regions. HTBI primers were employed in a first-round RT-PCR of the TCR CDR3. TCRdb fed the multiplex PCR reads into MiXCR, producing one record per CDR3 protein. Seen here are about 560,000 distinct CDR3 sequences, roughly 15% observed once, and the top ten hold approximately 13%.

The V gene is TRBV5-1, the J gene TRBJ2-5; 12 bases are a match to TRBD2. The TCR sequence derives from a woman aged 40-49 years with Graves' hyperthyroidism. The sequencing sample was made of blood. The CDR3 protein is CASSLTSGRETQYF. The CDR3 coding sequence is TGCGCCAGCAGCTTGACTAGCGGGAGGGAGACCCAGTACTTC.